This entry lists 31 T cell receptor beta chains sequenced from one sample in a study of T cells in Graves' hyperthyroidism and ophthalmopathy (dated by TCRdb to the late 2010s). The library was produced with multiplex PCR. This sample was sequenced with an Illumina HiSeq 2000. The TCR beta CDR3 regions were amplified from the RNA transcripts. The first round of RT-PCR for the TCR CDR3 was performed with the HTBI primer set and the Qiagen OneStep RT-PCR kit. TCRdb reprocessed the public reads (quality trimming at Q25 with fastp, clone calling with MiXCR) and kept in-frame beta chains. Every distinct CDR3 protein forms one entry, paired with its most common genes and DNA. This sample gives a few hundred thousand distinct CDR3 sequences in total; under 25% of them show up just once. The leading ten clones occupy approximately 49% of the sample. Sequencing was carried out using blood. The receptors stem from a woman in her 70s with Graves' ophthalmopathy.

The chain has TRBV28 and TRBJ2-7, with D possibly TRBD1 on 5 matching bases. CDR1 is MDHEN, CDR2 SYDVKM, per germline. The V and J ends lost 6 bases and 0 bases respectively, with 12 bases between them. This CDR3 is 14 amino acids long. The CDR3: CASSRARVSYEQYF. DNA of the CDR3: TGTGCCAGCAGCCGGGCCAGGGTCTCCTACGAGCAGTACTTC.

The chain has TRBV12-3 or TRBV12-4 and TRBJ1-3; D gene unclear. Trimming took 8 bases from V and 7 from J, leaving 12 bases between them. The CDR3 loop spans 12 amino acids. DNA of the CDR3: TGTGCCAGCTCCAAAGGCGGGAACACCATATATTTT. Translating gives CASSKGGNTIYF.

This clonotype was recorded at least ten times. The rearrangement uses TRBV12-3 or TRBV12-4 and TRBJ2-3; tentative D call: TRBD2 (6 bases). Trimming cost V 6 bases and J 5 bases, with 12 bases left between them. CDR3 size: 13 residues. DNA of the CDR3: TGTGCCAGCAGACCGGGAGTGCGAGATACGCAGTATTTT. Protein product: CASRPGVRDTQYF.

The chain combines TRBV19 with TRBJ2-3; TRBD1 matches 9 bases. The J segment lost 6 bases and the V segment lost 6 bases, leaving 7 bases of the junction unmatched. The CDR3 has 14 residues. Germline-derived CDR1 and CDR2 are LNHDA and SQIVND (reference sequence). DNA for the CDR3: TGTGCCAGTAGCGACAGGGGGATAATGGATACGCAGTATTTT. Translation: CASSDRGIMDTQYF.

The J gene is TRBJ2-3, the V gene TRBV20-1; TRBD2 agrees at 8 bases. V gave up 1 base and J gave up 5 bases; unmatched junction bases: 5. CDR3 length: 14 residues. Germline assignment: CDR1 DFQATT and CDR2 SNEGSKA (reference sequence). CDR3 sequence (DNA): TGCAGTGCTAGAGCGGGAGGGTCTGGAGATACGCAGTATTTT. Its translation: CSARAGGSGDTQYF.

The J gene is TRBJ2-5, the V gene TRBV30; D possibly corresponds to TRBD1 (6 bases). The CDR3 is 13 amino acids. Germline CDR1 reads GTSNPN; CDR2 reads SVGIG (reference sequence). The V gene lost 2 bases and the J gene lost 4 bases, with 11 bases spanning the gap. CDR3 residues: CAWSTGMRETQYF. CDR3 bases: TGTGCCTGGAGTACAGGGATGAGAGAGACCCAGTACTTC.

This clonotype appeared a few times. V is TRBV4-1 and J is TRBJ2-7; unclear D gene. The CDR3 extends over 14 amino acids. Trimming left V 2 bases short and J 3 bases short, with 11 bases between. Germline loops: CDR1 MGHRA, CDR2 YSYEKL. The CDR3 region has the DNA TGCGCCAGCAGCCAAATCGGGCGGAACTACGAGCAGTACTTC. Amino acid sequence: CASSQIGRNYEQYF.

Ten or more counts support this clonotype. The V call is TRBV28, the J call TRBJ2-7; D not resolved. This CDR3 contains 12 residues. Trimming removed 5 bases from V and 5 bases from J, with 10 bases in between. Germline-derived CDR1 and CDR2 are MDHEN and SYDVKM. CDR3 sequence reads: CASSTSFDEQYF. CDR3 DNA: TGTGCCAGCAGTACCAGCTTTGACGAGCAGTACTTC.

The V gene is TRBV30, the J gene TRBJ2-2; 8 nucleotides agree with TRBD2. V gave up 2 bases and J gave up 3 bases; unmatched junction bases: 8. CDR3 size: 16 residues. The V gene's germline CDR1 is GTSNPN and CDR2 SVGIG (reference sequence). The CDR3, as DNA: TGTGCCTGGAGTCCTATCGGGAGGGCCTACACCGGGGAGCTGTTTTTT. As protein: CAWSPIGRAYTGELFF.

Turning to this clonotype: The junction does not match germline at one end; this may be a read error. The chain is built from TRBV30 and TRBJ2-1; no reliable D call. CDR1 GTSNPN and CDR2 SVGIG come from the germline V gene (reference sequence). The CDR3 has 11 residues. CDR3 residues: CARSPKNEQFF. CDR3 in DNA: TGTGCCCGGAGCCCTAAGAATGAGCAGTTCTTC.

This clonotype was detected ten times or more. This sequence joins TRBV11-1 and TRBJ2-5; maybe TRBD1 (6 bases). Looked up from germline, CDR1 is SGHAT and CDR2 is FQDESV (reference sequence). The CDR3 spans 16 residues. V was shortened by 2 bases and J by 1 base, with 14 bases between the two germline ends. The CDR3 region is CASSLQPGTRQETQYF. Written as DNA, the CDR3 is TGTGCCAGCAGCTTACAACCGGGGACACGCCAAGAGACCCAGTACTTC. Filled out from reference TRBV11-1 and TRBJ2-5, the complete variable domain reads EAEVAQSPRYKITEKSQAVAFWCDPISGHATLYWYRQILGQGPELLVQFQDESVVDDSQLPKDRFSAERLKGVDSTLKIQPAELGDSAMYLCASSLQPGTRQETQYFGPGTRLLVL.

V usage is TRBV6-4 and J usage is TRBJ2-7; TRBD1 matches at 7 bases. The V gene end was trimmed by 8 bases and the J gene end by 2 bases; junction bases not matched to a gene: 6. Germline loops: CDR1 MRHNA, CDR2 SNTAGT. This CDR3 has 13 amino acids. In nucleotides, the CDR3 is TGTGCCAGCGGGCCGGGACAGACCTACGAGCAGTACTTC. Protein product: CASGPGQTYEQYF.

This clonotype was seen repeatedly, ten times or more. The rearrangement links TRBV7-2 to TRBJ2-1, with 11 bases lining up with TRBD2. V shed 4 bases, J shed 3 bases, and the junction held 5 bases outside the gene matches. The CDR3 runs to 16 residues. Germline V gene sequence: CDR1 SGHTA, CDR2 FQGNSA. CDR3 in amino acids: CASSSTGTSGYNEQFF. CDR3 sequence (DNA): TGTGCCAGCAGCTCAACCGGGACTAGCGGCTACAATGAGCAGTTCTTC.

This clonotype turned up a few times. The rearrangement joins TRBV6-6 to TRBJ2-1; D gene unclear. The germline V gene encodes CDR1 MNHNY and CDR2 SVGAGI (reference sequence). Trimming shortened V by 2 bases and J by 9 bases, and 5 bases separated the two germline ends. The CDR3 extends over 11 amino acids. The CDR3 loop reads CASSYRGEQFF. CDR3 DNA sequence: TGTGCCAGCAGTTACCGTGGTGAGCAGTTCTTC.

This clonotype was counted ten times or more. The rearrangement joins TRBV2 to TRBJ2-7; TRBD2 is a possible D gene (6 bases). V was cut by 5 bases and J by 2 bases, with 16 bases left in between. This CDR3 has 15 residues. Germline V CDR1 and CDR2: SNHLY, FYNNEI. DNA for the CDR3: TGTGCCAGCAGTCCCCCCTTTAGCGGTGCCTACGAGCAGTACTTC. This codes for CASSPPFSGAYEQYF.

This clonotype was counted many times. In DNA form, the CDR3 reads TGTGCCAGCAGTTCCACCGGGACTAGAGACGAGCAGTACTTC. Translated, it gives CASSSTGTRDEQYF. The rearrangement links TRBV28 to TRBJ2-7; the match to TRBD2 covers 8 bases. Germline V gives CDR1 MDHEN, CDR2 SYDVKM. J was trimmed by 5 bases and V by 4 bases; bases with no gene match: 7. This CDR3 spans 14 amino acids. Using reference TRBV28 and TRBJ2-7 for the parts outside the CDR3, the full variable domain is DVKVTQSSRYLVKRTGEKVFLECVQDMDHENMFWYRQDPGLGLRLIYFSYDVKMKEKGDIPEGYSVSREKKERFSLILESASTNQTSMYLCASSSTGTRDEQYFGPGTRLTVT.

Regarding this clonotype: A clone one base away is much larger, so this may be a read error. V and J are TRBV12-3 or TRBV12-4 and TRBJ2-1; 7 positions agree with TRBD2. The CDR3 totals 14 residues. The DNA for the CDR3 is TGTGCCGGCAGTTGGCTAGCGGAGGGACGGGAGCAGTTCTTC. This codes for CAGSWLAEGREQFF.

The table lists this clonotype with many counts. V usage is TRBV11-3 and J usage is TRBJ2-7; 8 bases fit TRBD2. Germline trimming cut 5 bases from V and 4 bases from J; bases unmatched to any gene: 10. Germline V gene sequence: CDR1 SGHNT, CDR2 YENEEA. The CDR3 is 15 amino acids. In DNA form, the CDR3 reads TGTGCCAGCAGCCATCCTAGGAGCGGGAGTTACGAGCAGTACTTC. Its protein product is CASSHPRSGSYEQYF.

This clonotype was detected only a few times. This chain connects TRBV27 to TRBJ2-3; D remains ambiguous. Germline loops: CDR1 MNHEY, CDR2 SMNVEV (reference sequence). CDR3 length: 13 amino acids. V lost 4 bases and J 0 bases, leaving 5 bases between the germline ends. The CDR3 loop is CASSWVSTDTQYF. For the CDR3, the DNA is TGTGCCAGCAGTTGGGTCAGCACAGATACGCAGTATTTT.

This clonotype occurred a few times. DNA for the CDR3: TGTGCCAGCAGTGGGACTAGCGGGTATAACGAGCAGTACTTC. Protein product: CASSGTSGYNEQYF. This chain uses TRBV12-3 or TRBV12-4 with TRBJ2-7, with 12 nucleotides matching TRBD2. The V and J ends lost 5 bases and 5 bases, in that order; junction bases with no gene match: 4. CDR3 size: 14 residues.

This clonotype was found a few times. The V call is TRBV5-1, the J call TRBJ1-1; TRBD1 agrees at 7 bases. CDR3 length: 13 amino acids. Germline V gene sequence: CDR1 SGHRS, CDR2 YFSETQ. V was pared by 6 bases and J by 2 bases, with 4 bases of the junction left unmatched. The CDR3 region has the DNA TGCGCCAGCACCTCAGGGGGAAACACTGAAGCTTTCTTT. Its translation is CASTSGGNTEAFF.

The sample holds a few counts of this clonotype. The CDR3 sequence is CASRNRGSSYEQYF. Written as DNA, the CDR3 is TGTGCCAGCAGAAACAGGGGGAGCTCCTACGAGCAGTACTTC. The rearrangement joins TRBV27 to TRBJ2-7; 8 bases are shared with TRBD1. The germline V gene encodes CDR1 MNHEY and CDR2 SMNVEV (reference sequence). The CDR3 loop spans 14 amino acids. J gave up 0 bases and V 6 bases, and 4 bases lay outside the gene matches.

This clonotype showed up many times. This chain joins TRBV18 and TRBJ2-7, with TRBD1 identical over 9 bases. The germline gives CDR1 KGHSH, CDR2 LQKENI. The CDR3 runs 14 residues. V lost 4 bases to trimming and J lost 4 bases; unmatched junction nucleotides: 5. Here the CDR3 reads CASSRDRVAYEQYF. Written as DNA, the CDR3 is TGTGCCAGCTCACGGGACAGGGTGGCATACGAGCAGTACTTC.

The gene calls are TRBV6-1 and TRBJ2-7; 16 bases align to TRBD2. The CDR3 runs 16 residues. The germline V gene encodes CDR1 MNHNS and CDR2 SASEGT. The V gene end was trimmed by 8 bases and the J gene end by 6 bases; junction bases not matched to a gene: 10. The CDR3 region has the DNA TGTGCCAGCTACCGTGCCGGGACTAGCGGGAGGGGCGAGCAGTACTTC. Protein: CASYRAGTSGRGEQYF.

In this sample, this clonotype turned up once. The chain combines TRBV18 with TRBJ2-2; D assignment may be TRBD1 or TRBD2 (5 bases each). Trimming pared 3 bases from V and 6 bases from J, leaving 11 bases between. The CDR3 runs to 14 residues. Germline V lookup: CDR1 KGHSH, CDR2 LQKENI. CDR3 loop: CASSPGEQSGELFF. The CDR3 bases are TGTGCCAGCTCACCGGGGGAGCAGTCCGGGGAGCTGTTTTTT.

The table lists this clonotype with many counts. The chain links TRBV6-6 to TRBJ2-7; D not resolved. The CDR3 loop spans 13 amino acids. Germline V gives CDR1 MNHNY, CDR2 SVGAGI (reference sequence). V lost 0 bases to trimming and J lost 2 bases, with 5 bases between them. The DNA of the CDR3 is TGTGCCAGCAGTTACTCCAGTCCCTACGAGCAGTACTTC. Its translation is CASSYSSPYEQYF.

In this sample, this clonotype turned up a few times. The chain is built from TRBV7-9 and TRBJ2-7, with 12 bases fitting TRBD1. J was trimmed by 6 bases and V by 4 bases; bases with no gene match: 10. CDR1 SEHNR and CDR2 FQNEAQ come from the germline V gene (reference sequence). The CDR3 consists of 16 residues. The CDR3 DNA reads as TGTGCCAGCAGCTCCGCATCCGGGACAGGGGGCGGCGAGCAGTACTTC. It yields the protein CASSSASGTGGGEQYF.

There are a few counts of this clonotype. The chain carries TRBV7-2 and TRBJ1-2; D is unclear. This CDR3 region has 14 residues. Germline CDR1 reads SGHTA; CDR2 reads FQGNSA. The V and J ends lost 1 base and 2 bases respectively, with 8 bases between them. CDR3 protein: CASSLEQGNYGYTF. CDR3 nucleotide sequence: TGTGCCAGCAGCTTAGAGCAAGGCAACTATGGCTACACCTTC.

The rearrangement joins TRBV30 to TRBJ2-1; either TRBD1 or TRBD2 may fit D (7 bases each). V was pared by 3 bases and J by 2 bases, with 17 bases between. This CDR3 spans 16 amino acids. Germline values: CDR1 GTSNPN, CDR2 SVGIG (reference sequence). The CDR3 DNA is TGTGCCTGGAGCGGGGGAGGGGGCATTCCCTACAATGAGCAGTTCTTC. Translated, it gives CAWSGGGGIPYNEQFF.

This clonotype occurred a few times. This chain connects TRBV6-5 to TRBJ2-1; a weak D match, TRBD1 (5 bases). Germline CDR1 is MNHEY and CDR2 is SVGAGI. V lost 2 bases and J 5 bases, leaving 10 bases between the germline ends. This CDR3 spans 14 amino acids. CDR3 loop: CASSYGQGNNEQFF. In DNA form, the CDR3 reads TGTGCCAGCAGTTACGGACAAGGCAACAATGAGCAGTTCTTC.

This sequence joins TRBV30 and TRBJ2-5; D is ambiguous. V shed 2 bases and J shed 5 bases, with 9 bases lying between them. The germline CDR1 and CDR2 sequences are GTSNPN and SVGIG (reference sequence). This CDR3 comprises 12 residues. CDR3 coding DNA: TGTGCCTGGAGTTTCACTACGGAGACCCAGTACTTC. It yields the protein CAWSFTTETQYF.